This section outlines one TCR beta chain sequence together with its context. The sample is drawn from a study of blood T cell repertoires in COVID-19. The wider study: Both acute and convalescent COVID-19 samples were obtained from the United States, Italy and Spain.

The V end was cut by 0 bases, the J end by 0 bases, with 9 bases between. Germline-derived CDR1 and CDR2 are LNHNV and YYDKDF (reference sequence). The CDR3 is made up of 16 amino acids. Under the authors' procedure: Estimation of nucleated cell counts relied on the amplification of reference gene primers. Here immunoSEQ multiplex PCR was the method, and the copy in TCRdb shows in-frame clones only, minus some. The DNA gave D and trimming, while V, J and clone size come from that table. The table has under 200,000 clones, around 87% seen once; the top ten hold roughly 7.3%. This chain connects TRBV15 to TRBJ1-3; D not certain. The origin of this receptor is a woman at least 80 years old in a cohort sampled during active or convalescent COVID-19. The specimen sequenced was peripheral blood. The CDR3 coding sequence is TGTGCCACCAGCAGAGAAACGGGAAACTCTGGAAACACCATATATTTT. Encoded protein: CATSRETGNSGNTIYF.